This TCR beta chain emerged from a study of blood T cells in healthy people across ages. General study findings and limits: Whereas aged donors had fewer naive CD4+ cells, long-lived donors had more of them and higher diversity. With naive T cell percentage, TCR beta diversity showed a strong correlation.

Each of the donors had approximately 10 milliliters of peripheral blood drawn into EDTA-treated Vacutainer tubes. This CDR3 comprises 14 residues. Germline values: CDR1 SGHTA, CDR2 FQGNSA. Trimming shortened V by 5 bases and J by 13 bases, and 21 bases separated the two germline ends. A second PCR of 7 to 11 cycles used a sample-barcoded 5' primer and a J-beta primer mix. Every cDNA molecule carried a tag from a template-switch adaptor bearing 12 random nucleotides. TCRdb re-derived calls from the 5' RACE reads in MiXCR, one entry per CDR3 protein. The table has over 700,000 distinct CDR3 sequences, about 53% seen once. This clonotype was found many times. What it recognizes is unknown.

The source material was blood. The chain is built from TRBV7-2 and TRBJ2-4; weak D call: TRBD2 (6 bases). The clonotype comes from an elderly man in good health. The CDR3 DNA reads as TGTGCCAGCAGCCAGGTGGCTAGCGAACGTCGGCAGTACTTC. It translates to CASSQVASERRQYF. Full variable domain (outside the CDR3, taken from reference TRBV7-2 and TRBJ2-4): GAGVSQSPSNKVTEKGKDVELRCDPISGHTALYWYRQSLGQGLEFLIYFQGNSAPDKSGLPSDRFSAERTGGSVSTLTIQRTQQEDSAVYLCASSQVASERRQYFGAGTRLSVL.